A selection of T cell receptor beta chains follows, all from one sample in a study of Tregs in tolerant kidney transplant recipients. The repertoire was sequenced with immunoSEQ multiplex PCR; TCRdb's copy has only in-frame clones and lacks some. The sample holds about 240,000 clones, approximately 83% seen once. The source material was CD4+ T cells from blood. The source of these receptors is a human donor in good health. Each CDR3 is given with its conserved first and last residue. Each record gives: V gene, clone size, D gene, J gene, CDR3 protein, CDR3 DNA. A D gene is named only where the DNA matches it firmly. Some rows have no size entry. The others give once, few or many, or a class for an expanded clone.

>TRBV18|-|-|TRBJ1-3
CASSPRPVSSGNTIYF
TGTGCCAGCTCACCACGGCCGGTTAGCTCTGGAAACACCATATATTTT
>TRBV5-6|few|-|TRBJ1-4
CASSLLGTATNEKLFF
TGTGCCAGCAGCTTGCTCGGGACGGCAACTAATGAAAAACTGTTTTTT
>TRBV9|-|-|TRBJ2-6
CASSVSSAVSGANVLTF
TGTGCCAGCAGCGTGTCATCGGCGGTTTCTGGGGCCAACGTCCTGACTTTC
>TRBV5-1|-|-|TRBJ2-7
CASSTSAPSWWYEQYF
TGCGCCAGCAGCACCTCGGCGCCTTCCTGGTGGTACGAGCAGTACTTC
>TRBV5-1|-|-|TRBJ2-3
CASSPDRSTDTQYF
TGCGCCAGCAGCCCTGACAGGAGCACAGATACGCAGTATTTT
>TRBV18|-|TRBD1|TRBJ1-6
CASSPPGQGNSPLHF
TGTGCCAGCTCACCACCGGGACAGGGGAATTCACCCCTCCACTTT
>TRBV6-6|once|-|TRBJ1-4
CAISYSGQQTNEKLFF
TGTGCCATCAGTTATTCCGGACAGCAGACGAATGAAAAACTGTTTTTT
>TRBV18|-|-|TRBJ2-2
CASLKGATGELFF
TGTGCCAGCTTAAAGGGAGCCACCGGGGAGCTGTTTTTT
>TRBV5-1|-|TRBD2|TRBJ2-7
CASRSGTSPSYEQYF
TGCGCCAGCAGGTCCGGGACTAGCCCCTCCTACGAGCAGTACTTC
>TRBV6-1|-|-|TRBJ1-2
CASSEGPGYYGYTF
TGTGCCAGCAGTGAAGGGCCAGGTTACTATGGCTACACCTTC
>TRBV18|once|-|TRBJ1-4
CASSPLGRANEKLFF
TGTGCCAGCTCACCACTCGGCAGGGCCAATGAAAAACTGTTTTTT
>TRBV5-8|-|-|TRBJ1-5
CASSRRNQPQHF
TGTGCCAGCAGCCGACGCAATCAGCCCCAGCATTTT
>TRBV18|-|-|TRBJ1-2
CASSPSGSQAFYYGYTF
TGTGCCAGCTCACCTTCGGGCAGCCAAGCCTTTTACTATGGCTACACCTTC
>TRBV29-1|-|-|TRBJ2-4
CSALNGAKNIQYF
TGCAGCGCACTCAACGGGGCCAAAAACATTCAGTACTTC
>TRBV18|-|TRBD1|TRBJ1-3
CASSPTGGSGNTIYF
TGTGCCAGCTCACCGACAGGGGGCTCTGGAAACACCATATATTTT
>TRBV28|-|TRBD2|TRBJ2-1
CASSRGGAGVDEQFF
TGTGCCAGCAGCCGGGGGGGAGCGGGAGTCGATGAGCAGTTCTTC
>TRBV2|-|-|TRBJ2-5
CASSAGSETQYF
TGTGCCAGCAGTGCGGGTTCGGAGACCCAGTACTTC
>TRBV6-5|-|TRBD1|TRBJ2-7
CASSRGQAAYEQYF
TGTGCCAGCAGCAGGGGACAGGCAGCCTACGAGCAGTACTTC
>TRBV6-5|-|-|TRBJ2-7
CASSYPARSSYEQYF
TGTGCCAGCAGTTACCCTGCCAGGTCCTCCTACGAGCAGTACTTC
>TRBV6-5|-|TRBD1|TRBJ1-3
CASSYDRVSGNTIYF
TGTGCCAGCAGTTACGACAGGGTCTCTGGAAACACCATATATTTT
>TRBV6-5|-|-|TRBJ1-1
CASSPRRRVTEAFF
TGTGCCAGCAGTCCTCGGAGGAGGGTTACTGAAGCTTTCTTT
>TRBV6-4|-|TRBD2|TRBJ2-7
CASSVQAGGHYEQYF
TGTGCCAGCAGTGTCCAAGCGGGAGGGCACTACGAGCAGTACTTC
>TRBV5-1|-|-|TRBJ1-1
CASSNSGTNTEAFF
TGCGCCAGCAGCAACTCCGGGACAAACACTGAAGCTTTCTTT
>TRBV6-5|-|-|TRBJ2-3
CASRESTDTQYF
TGTGCCAGCAGGGAAAGCACAGATACGCAGTATTTT
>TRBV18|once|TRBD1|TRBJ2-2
CASSRQGTNTGELFF
TGTGCCAGCTCACGACAGGGGACGAACACCGGGGAGCTGTTTTTT